The 13 T cell receptor beta chains presented below share a single source sample, sequenced in a study of blood T cell repertoires in COVID-19. Data came from immunoSEQ multiplex PCR; TCRdb stores just in-frame clones and leaves some out. The data contain about 300,000 clones, around nine tenths of them seen just once; the ten biggest clones take up over 1.5%. The sample comprised peripheral blood. Receptor source: a woman aged 25 to 39 with COVID-19, enrolled during active disease.

This clone was recorded only once. V gene TRBV5-6 combines with J gene TRBJ1-5; 8 nucleotides agree with TRBD1. Germline trimming cut 0 bases from V and 4 bases from J; bases unmatched to any gene: 3. Germline V gene data show CDR1 as SGHDT and CDR2 as YYEEEE. The CDR3 spans 15 residues. This CDR3 is CASSLGTGRNQPQHF. CDR3 nucleotide sequence: TGTGCCAGCAGCTTGGGGACAGGGAGGAATCAGCCCCAGCATTTT.

The chain combines TRBV18 with TRBJ1-1, with 7 bases that match TRBD1. This CDR3 contains 14 residues. Looked up from germline, CDR1 is KGHSH and CDR2 is LQKENI. The V and J ends lost 6 bases and 1 base, in that order; junction bases with no gene match: 5. This CDR3 reads CASSPDRQNTEAFF. The DNA for the CDR3 is TGTGCCAGCTCCCCGGACAGGCAGAACACTGAAGCTTTCTTT. Using reference TRBV18 and TRBJ1-1 for the parts outside the CDR3, the full variable domain is NAGVMQNPRHLVRRRGQEARLRCSPMKGHSHVYWYRQLPEEGLKFMVYLQKENIIDESGMPKERFSAEFPKEGPSILRIQQVVRGDSAAYFCASSPDRQNTEAFFGQGTRLTVV.

The rearrangement joins TRBV2 to TRBJ1-5; 11 positions match TRBD1. V was clipped by 6 bases and J by 4 bases; unmatched bases: 2. There are 14 residues in the CDR3. Germline assignment: CDR1 SNHLY and CDR2 FYNNEI. The CDR3 DNA is TGTGCCAGCAGAAGGGACAGGGGGAATCAGCCCCAGCATTTT. It codes for CASRRDRGNQPQHF.

This rearrangement joins TRBV7-6 to TRBJ2-3; 10 nucleotides match TRBD2. The V gene end was trimmed by 2 bases and the J gene end by 4 bases; junction bases not matched to a gene: 6. Germline V CDR1 and CDR2: SGHVS, FNYEAQ. This CDR3 has 16 amino acids. CDR3 sequence (DNA): TGTGCCAGCAGCTTAATGGGACTAGCGAGTGCAGATACGCAGTATTTT. This translates into CASSLMGLASADTQYF. The variable domain in full, completed from reference TRBV7-6 and TRBJ2-3, reads GAGVSQSPRYKVTKRGQDVALRCDPISGHVSLYWYRQALGQGPEFLTYFNYEAQQDKSGLPNDRFSAERPEGSISTLTIQRTEQRDSAMYRCASSLMGLASADTQYFGPGTRLTVL.

The genes are TRBV7-6 and TRBJ1-5, with 7 bases aligning to TRBD1. Germline trimming cut 1 base from V and 11 bases from J; bases unmatched to any gene: 11. Germline CDR1 SGHVS, CDR2 FNYEAQ. The CDR3 extends over 15 amino acids. CDR3 residues: CASSLGRQGGGTQHF. CDR3 DNA: TGTGCCAGCAGCTTAGGGCGACAGGGTGGTGGGACCCAGCATTTT.

This clone is a singleton in its sample. The chain has TRBV6-1 and TRBJ1-6, with D possibly being TRBD1 (6 bases). Germline CDR1 MNHNS, CDR2 SASEGT. With 0 bases removed from V and 4 bases from J, the gap between germline ends came to 10 bases. The CDR3 contains 16 residues. CDR3 bases: TGTGCCAGCAGTGAAGCGGGGACACATTATAATTCACCCCTCCACTTT. This codes for CASSEAGTHYNSPLHF.

The chain couples TRBV7-2 to TRBJ1-2; no reliable D call. The CDR3 consists of 14 residues. Germline V gives CDR1 SGHTA, CDR2 FQGNSA. Trimming stripped 3 bases from V and 5 bases from J, with 13 bases between. The CDR3 coding sequence is TGTGCCAGCAGCTTTGTGACAACCGATTATGGCTACACCTTC. It is translated as CASSFVTTDYGYTF. The complete variable domain, with remaining parts taken from reference TRBV7-2 and TRBJ1-2, reads GAGVSQSPSNKVTEKGKDVELRCDPISGHTALYWYRQSLGQGLEFLIYFQGNSAPDKSGLPSDRFSAERTGGSVSTLTIQRTQQEDSAVYLCASSFVTTDYGYTFGSGTRLTVV.

The J gene is TRBJ2-2, the V gene TRBV28, with a tentative D call TRBD2 (5 bases). Per germline, CDR1 MDHEN and CDR2 SYDVKM. The CDR3 loop spans 12 amino acids. The germline V and J ends were trimmed by 6 bases and 5 bases, with 7 bases remaining between them. The CDR3 is CASRSGTGELFF. The CDR3 coding sequence is TGTGCCAGCAGATCGGGGACCGGGGAGCTGTTTTTT.

V is TRBV18 and J is TRBJ2-5, with 7 bases matching TRBD2. The junction had 9 bases not matched to a gene; V was cut back by 3 bases and J by 5 bases. CDR3 length: 15 residues. Germline V gene data show CDR1 as KGHSH and CDR2 as LQKENI. The CDR3 spells CASSPQAGIGETQYF. The CDR3 DNA sequence: TGTGCCAGCTCACCGCAAGCGGGGATTGGGGAGACCCAGTACTTC.

The rearrangement uses TRBV6-5 and TRBJ1-6; 9 positions match TRBD1. The V segment lost 8 bases and the J segment 9 bases; nucleotides outside the gene matches: 5. CDR3 size: 13 residues. Per germline, CDR1 MNHEY and CDR2 SVGAGI. The CDR3 protein is CASGWDRVSPLHF. CDR3 DNA: TGTGCCAGCGGTTGGGACAGGGTTTCACCCCTCCACTTT.

This clone was seen only a few times. The chain combines TRBV4-2 with TRBJ1-2; weak D call: TRBD1 (6 bases). CDR3 length: 15 amino acids. The V gene's germline CDR1 is LGHNA and CDR2 YNFKEQ. V was trimmed by 4 bases and J by 5 bases, leaving 17 bases between them. In DNA form, the CDR3 reads TGTGCCAGCAGCCCACAGACAGGAGACCCGTATGGCTACACCTTC. Protein sequence: CASSPQTGDPYGYTF.

On this clone: Its ends do not fully match the called genes, so a read error is possible. The gene calls are TRBV12-3 or TRBV12-4 and TRBJ2-7, with 8 bases lining up with TRBD1. This CDR3 spans 11 amino acids. This chain's CDR3 is CASSLGTGLFF. The CDR3 coding sequence is TGTGCCAGCAGTTTAGGGACAGGGCTTTTTTTC.

This chain uses TRBV5-1 with TRBJ1-2; TRBD1 matches 10 bases. Per the germline V gene, CDR1 is SGHRS and CDR2 is YFSETQ. This CDR3 is 15 amino acids long. The V gene end was trimmed by 2 bases and the J gene end by 4 bases; junction bases not matched to a gene: 5. The CDR3 coding sequence is TGCGCCAGCAGCTTAACCGGGACAGGGGCCTATGGCTACACCTTC. Translating gives CASSLTGTGAYGYTF.